The clone carrying this T cell receptor (beta chain) appeared a single time. The target antigen is unknown. Clones were sequenced by immunoSEQ multiplex PCR, and TCRdb holds only the in-frame ones, with some missing. The repertoire has about 120,000 clones, under 90% of them found once; the top ten carry about 2.2%. The data originate from a study of cytomegalovirus exposure and HLA in healthy donors. Study-level results: Researchers catalogued about 150 TCR beta chains as cytomegalovirus-associated. Whilst most TCR sequences proved rare, a subset of public TCRs occurred across many donors. In vitro work confirmed that a few CMV-associated chains recognize CMV antigens. The classifier reportedly diagnosed cytomegalovirus status with high sensitivity and specificity.

The CDR3 runs to 15 residues. V was trimmed by 3 bases and J by 0 bases, leaving 11 bases between them. Germline-derived CDR1 and CDR2 are SGHAT and FQNNGV. This chain links TRBV11-2 with TRBJ1-1; D not resolved. The sequence was collected from a woman in her thirties in good health and CMV-seronegative. The specimen was PBMCs. The DNA for the CDR3 is TGTGCCAGCAGCTTTTCCCCGGGATTGAACACTGAAGCTTTCTTT. Protein product: CASSFSPGLNTEAFF.